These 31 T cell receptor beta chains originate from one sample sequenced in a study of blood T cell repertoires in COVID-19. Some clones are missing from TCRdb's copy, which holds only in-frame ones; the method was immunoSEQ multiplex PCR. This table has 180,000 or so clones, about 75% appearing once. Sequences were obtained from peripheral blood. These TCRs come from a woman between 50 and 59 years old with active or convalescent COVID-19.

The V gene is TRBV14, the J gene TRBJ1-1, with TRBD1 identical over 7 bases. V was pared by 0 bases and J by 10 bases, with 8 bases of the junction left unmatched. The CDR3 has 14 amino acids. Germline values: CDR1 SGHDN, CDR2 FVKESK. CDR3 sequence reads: CASSQDNTGAGAFF. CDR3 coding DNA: TGTGCCAGCAGCCAAGATAATACAGGGGCGGGAGCTTTCTTT.

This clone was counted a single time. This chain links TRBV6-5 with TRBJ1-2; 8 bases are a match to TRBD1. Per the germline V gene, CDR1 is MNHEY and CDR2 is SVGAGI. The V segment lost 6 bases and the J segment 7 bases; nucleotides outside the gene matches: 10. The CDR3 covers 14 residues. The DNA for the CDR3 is TGTGCCAGCAGAAAAGCCGACAGGGGTCTTGGCTACACCTTC. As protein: CASRKADRGLGYTF.

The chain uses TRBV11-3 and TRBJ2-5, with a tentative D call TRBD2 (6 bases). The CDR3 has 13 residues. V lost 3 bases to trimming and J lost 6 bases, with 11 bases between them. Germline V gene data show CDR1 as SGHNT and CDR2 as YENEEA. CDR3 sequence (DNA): TGTGCCAGCAGCTTCGGAGGGAGCAAGACCCAGTACTTC. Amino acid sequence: CASSFGGSKTQYF.

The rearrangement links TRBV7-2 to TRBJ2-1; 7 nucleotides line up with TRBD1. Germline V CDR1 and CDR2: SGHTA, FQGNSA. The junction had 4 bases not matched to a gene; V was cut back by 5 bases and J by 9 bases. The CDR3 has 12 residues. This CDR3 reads CASSRTGVEQFF. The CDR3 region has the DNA TGTGCCAGCAGCCGCACAGGGGTTGAGCAGTTCTTC. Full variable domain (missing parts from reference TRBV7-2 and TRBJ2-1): GAGVSQSPSNKVTEKGKDVELRCDPISGHTALYWYRQSLGQGLEFLIYFQGNSAPDKSGLPSDRFSAERTGGSVSTLTIQRTQQEDSAVYLCASSRTGVEQFFGPGTRLTVL.

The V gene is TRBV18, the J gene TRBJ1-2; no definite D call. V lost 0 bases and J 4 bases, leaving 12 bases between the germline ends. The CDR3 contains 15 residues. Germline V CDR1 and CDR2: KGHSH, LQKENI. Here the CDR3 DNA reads TGTGCCAGCTCACCACCGGCGGGTGGCATCTATGGCTACACCTTC. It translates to CASSPPAGGIYGYTF.

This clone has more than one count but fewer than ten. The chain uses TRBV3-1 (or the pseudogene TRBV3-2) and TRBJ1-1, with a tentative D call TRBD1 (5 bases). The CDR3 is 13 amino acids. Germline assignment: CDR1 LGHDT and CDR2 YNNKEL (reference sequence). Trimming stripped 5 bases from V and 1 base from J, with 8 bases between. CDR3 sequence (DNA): TGTGCCAGCAGCGAAGGGGCGAACACTGAAGCTTTCTTT. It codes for CASSEGANTEAFF.

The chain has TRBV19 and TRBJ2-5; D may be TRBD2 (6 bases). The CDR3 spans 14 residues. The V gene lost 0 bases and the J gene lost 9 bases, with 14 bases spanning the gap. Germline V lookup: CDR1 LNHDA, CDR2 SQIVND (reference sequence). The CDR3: CASSIEEGRRAQYF. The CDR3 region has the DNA TGTGCCAGTAGTATAGAGGAGGGGCGGAGGGCCCAGTACTTC. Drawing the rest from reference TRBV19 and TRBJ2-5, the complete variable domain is DGGITQSPKYLFRKEGQNVTLSCEQNLNHDAMYWYRQDPGQGLRLIYYSQIVNDFQKGDIAEGYSVSREKKESFPLTVTSAQKNPTAFYLCASSIEEGRRAQYFGPGTRLLVL.

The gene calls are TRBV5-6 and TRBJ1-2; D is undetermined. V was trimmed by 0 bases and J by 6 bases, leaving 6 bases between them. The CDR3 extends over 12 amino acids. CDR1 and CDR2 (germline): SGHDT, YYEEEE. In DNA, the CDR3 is TGTGCCAGCAGCTTGGGGCGGGATGGCTACACCTTC. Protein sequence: CASSLGRDGYTF. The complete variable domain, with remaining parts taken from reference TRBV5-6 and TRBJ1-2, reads DAGVTQSPTHLIKTRGQQVTLRCSPKSGHDTVSWYQQALGQGPQFIFQYYEEEERQRGNFPDRFSGHQFPNYSSELNVNALLLGDSALYLCASSLGRDGYTFGSGTRLTVV.

CDR3 amino acids: CASSESRSTDTQYF. The DNA for the CDR3 is TGTGCCAGCAGTGAATCCAGGAGCACAGATACGCAGTATTTT. The chain joins TRBV6-1 to TRBJ2-3; no firm D call. V lost 2 bases, J lost 0 bases, and 6 bases lay in between. The CDR3 totals 14 residues. CDR1 and CDR2 (germline): MNHNS, SASEGT.

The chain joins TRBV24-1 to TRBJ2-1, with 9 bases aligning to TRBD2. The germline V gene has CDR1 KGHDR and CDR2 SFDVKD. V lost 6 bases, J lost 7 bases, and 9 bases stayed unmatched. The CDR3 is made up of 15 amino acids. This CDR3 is CATSPAGGPRNEQFF. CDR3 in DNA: TGTGCCACCAGTCCGGCGGGGGGGCCTCGGAATGAGCAGTTCTTC.

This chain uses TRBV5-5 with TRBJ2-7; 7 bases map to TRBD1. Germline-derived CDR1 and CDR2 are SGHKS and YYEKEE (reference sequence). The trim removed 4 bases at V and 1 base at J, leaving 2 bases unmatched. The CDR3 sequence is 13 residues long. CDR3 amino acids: CASSRDRSYEQYF. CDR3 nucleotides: TGTGCCAGCAGCCGGGACAGATCCTACGAGCAGTACTTC.

DNA of the CDR3: TGTGCCAGCAGCTTCCGGAGTTCACCCCTCCACTTT. It yields the protein CASSFRSSPLHF. The chain joins TRBV5-6 to TRBJ1-6; D remains unclear. The CDR3 spans 12 residues. Germline V gene sequence: CDR1 SGHDT, CDR2 YYEEEE. Trimming left V 2 bases short and J 9 bases short, with 6 bases between.

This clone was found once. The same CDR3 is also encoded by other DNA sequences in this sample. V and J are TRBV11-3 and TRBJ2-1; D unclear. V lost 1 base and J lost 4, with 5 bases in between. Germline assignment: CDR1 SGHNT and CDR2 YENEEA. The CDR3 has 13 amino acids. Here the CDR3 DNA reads TGTGCCAGCAGCTTAGGCGGATACAATGAGCAGTTCTTC. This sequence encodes CASSLGGYNEQFF.

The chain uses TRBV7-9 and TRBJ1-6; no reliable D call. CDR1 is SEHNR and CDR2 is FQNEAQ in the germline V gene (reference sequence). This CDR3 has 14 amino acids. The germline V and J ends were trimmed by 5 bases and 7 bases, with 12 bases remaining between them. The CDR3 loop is CASSDDTPNSPLHF. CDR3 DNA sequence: TGTGCCAGCAGCGACGACACCCCCAATTCACCCCTCCACTTT.

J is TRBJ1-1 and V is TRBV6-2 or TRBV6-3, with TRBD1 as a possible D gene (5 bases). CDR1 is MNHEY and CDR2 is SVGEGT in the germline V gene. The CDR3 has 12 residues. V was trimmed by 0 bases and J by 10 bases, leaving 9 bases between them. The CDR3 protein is CASSYSGGSAFF. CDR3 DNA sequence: TGTGCCAGCAGTTACTCGGGGGGTTCAGCTTTCTTT.

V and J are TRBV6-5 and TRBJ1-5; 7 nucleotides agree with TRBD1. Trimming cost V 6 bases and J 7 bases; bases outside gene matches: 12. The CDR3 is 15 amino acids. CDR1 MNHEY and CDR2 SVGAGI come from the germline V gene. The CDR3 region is CASSSDRDSGQPQHF. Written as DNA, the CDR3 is TGTGCCAGCAGCTCCGACCGGGACAGCGGACAGCCCCAGCATTTT.

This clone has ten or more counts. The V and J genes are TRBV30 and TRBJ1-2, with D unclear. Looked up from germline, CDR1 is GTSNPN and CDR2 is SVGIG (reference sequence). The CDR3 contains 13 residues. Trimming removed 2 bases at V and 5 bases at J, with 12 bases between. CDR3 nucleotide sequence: TGTGCCTGGAGTTTGGAGAGAAGATATGGCTACACCTTC. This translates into CAWSLERRYGYTF.

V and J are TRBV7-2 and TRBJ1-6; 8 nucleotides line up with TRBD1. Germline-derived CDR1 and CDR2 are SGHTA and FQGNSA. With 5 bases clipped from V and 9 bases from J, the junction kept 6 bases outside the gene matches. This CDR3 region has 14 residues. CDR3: CASSADRAGSPLHF. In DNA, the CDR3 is TGTGCCAGCAGCGCGGACAGGGCTGGTTCACCCCTCCACTTT.

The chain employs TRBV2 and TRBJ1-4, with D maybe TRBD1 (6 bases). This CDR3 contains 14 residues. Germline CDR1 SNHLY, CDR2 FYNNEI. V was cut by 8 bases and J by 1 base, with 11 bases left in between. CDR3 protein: CASGHRETNEKLFF. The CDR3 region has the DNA TGTGCCAGCGGTCACAGGGAAACTAATGAAAAACTGTTTTTT.

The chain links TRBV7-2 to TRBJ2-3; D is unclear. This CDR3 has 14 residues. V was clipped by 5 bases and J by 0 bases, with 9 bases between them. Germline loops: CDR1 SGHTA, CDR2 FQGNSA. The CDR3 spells CASSGLPSTDTQYF. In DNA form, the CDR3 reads TGTGCCAGCAGCGGCCTCCCTAGCACAGATACGCAGTATTTT.

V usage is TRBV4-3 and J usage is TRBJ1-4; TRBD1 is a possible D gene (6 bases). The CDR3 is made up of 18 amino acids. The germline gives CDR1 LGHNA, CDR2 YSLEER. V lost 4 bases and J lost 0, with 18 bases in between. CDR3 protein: CASSPGLLSGATNEKLFF. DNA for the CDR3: TGCGCCAGCAGCCCGGGGCTACTCTCAGGGGCAACTAATGAAAAACTGTTTTTT.

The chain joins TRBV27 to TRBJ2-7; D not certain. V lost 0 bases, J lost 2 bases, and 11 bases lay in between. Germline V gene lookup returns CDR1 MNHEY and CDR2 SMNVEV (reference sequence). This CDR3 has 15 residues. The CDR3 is CASSLSSSGTYEQYF. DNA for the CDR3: TGTGCCAGCAGTTTATCGAGTTCAGGTACCTACGAGCAGTACTTC.

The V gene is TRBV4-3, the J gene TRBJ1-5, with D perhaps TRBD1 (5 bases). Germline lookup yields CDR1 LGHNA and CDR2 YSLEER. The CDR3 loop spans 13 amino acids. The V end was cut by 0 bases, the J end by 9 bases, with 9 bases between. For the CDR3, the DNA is TGCGCCAGCAGCCAAGATCTGGGGGGGCCCCAGCATTTT. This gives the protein CASSQDLGGPQHF.

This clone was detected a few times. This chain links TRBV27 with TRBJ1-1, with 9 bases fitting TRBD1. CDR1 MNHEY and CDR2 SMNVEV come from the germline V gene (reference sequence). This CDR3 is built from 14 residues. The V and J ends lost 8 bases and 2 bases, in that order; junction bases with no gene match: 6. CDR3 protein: CASRRQGGNTEAFF. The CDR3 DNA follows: TGTGCCAGCCGAAGACAGGGGGGAAACACTGAAGCTTTCTTT.

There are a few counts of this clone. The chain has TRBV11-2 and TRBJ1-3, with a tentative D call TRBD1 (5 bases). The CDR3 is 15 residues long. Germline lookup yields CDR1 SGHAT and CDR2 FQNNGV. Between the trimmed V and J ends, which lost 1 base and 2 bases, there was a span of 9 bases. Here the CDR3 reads CASSLVSGTGNTIYF. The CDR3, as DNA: TGTGCCAGCAGCTTAGTGTCAGGGACTGGAAACACCATATATTTT.

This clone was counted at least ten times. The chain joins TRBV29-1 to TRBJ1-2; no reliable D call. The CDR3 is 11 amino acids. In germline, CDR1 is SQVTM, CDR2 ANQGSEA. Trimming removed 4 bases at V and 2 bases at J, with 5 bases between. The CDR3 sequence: CSVAENYGYTF. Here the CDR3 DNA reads TGCAGCGTTGCCGAGAACTATGGCTACACCTTC.

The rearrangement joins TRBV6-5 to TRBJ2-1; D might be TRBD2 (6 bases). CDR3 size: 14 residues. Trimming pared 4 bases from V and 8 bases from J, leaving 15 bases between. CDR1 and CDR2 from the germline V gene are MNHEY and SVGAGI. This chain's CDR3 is CASSSTKRGYEQFF. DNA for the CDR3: TGTGCCAGCAGTTCGACTAAACGGGGGTATGAGCAGTTCTTC.

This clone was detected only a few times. CDR3 residues: CASSFRARGGGTDTQYF. The CDR3 DNA follows: TGTGCCAGCAGCTTCCGGGCGCGAGGCGGGGGCACAGATACGCAGTATTTT. The chain is built from TRBV7-6 and TRBJ2-3; the D gene is possibly TRBD2 (6 bases). The V end was cut by 3 bases, the J end by 1 base, with 17 bases between. Per germline, CDR1 SGHVS and CDR2 FNYEAQ. The CDR3 loop spans 17 amino acids. Supplemented by reference TRBV7-6 and TRBJ2-3, the full variable domain reads GAGVSQSPRYKVTKRGQDVALRCDPISGHVSLYWYRQALGQGPEFLTYFNYEAQQDKSGLPNDRFSAERPEGSISTLTIQRTEQRDSAMYRCASSFRARGGGTDTQYFGPGTRLTVL.

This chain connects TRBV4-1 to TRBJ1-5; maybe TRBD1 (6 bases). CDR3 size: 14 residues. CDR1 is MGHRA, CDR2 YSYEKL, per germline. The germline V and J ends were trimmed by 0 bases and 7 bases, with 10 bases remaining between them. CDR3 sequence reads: CASSQDRGGQPQHF. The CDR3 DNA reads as TGCGCCAGCAGCCAAGACAGGGGTGGGCAGCCCCAGCATTTT.

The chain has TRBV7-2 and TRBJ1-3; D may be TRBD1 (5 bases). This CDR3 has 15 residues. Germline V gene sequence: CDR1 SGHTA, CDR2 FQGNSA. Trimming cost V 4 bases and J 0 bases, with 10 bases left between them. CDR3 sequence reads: CASSWSGNSGNTIYF. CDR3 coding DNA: TGTGCCAGCAGCTGGTCAGGGAACTCTGGAAACACCATATATTTT.

The CDR3 region has the DNA TGTGCCAGCAGCTTGGGACAGGGAATAGCCAAAAACATTCAGTACTTC. Its protein is CASSLGQGIAKNIQYF. V usage is TRBV5-8 and J usage is TRBJ2-4; 7 bases fit TRBD1. Germline loops: CDR1 SGHTS, CDR2 YDEGEE. Trimming at V came to 0 bases and at J to 0 bases, leaving 3 bases not matched to a gene. CDR3 size: 16 residues.